The text below deals with one T cell receptor beta chain. Ranging in age from about 6 to 95, the donors were healthy Caucasian individuals from Russia. The CDR3 runs to 13 residues. Per germline, CDR1 SNHLY and CDR2 FYNNEI. V lost 8 bases and J lost 2; bases outside the gene matches: 4. Then a second PCR, running roughly 6 to 11 cycles, was carried out with a sample-barcoded 5' primer and a J-beta primer mix. Each CDR3 protein is one row after TCRdb ran MiXCR on the 5' RACE reads. The table lists 650,000 or so distinct CDR3 sequences, approximately 52% of them singletons, with about 13% in the top ten. The data derive from a study of blood T cells in healthy people across ages.

Sequenced sample: blood. This receptor was identified in a woman of 80 years or more in good health. V usage is TRBV2 and J usage is TRBJ1-2, with 8 bases identical to TRBD1. Here the CDR3 reads CASLGTGNYGYTF. Written as DNA, the CDR3 is TGTGCCAGCCTAGGGACAGGAAACTATGGCTACACCTTC.